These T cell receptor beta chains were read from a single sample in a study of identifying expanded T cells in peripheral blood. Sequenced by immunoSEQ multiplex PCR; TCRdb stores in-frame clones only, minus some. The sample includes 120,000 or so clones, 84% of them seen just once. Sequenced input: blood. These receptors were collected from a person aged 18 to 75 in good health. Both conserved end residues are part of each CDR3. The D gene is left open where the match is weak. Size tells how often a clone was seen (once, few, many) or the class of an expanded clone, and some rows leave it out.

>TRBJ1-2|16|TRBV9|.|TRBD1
TGTGCCAGCAGCGTTGGGGGGACAGGGCCAAACTATGGCTACACCTTC
CASSVGGTGPNYGYTF
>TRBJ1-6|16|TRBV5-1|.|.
TGCGCCAGCAGCTTGGTAGCGGACAGATATAATTCACCCCTCCACTTT
CASSLVADRYNSPLHF
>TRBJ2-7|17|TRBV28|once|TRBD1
TGTGCCAGCAGTGAACCCTCCGGGACAGGGAGCTCCTACGAGCAGTACTTC
CASSEPSGTGSSYEQYF
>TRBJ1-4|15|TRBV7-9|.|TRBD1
TGTGCCAGCAGCGAACAAAGACAGGGCGGTGAAAAACTGTTTTTT
CASSEQRQGGEKLFF
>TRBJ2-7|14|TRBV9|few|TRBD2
TGTGCCAGCAGCGCTAGCGGGGGGTCCTACGAGCAGTACTTC
CASSASGGSYEQYF
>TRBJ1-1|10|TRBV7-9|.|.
TGTGCCTGCGAGGGGAGTGAAGCTTTCTTT
CACEGSEAFF
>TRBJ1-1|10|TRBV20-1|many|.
TGCAGTGCTAGTCTGGGGAAGGCTTTCTTT
CSASLGKAFF
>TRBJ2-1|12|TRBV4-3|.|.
TGCGCCAGCAGTCTCGGGTACAATGAGCAGTTCTTC
CASSLGYNEQFF
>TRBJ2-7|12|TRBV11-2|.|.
TGTGCCAGCAGCTTATCCCCTTACGAGCAGTACTTC
CASSLSPYEQYF
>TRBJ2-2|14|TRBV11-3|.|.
TGTGCCAGCAGTCCAACTCGATCACCCGGGGAGCTGTTTTTT
CASSPTRSPGELFF
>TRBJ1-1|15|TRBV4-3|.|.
TGCGCCAGCAGCCAACTTCCTACTAAGAACACTGAAGCTTTCTTT
CASSQLPTKNTEAFF
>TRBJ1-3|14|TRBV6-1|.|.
TGTGCCAGCAGTGAAGGACTCACGGGAAACACCATATATTTT
CASSEGLTGNTIYF
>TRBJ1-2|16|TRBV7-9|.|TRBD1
TGTGCCAGCAGCTCCTCCTTCTACGGGACAGGGAGCGGCTACACCTTC
CASSSSFYGTGSGYTF
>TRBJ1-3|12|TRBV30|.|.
TGTGCCTGGAGTGTAGGGGGAAACACCATATATTTT
CAWSVGGNTIYF
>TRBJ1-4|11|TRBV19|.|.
TGTGCCAGTAGTATAGGAGGTAGACTGTTTTTT
CASSIGGRLFF
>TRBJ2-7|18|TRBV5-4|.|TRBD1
TGTGCCAGCAGCTTCTCTCCCGTTACTTTGACAGGGTTCGGCGAGCAGTACTTC
CASSFSPVTLTGFGEQYF
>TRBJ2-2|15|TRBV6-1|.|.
TGTGCCAGCACTTCAAACCGTGTGGGGACCGGGGAGCTGTTTTTT
CASTSNRVGTGELFF
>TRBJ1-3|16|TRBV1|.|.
TGCACCAGCAGCCTGGTAGACCGGACAGGCAGAAACACCATATATTTT
CTSSLVDRTGRNTIYF
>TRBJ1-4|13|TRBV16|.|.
TGTGCCAGCAGCCAATCGATTGATGAAAAACTGTTTTTT
CASSQSIDEKLFF
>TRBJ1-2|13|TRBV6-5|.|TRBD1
TGTGCCAGCAGGGACGACAGGGGCTATGGCTACACCTTC
CASRDDRGYGYTF
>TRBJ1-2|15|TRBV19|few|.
TGTGCCAGTAGTCCCCTGGCCCTCACCTCGAATGGCTACACCTTC
CASSPLALTSNGYTF
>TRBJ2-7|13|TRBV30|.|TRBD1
TGTGCCCACGGGACAGGGGGCGCCTACGAGCAGTACTTC
CAHGTGGAYEQYF
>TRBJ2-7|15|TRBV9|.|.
TGTGCCAGCAGCGTAGGTGAGGGTGTCCTCTACGAGCAGTACTTC
CASSVGEGVLYEQYF
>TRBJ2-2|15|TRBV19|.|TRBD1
TGTGCCAGTAGTATTGAGGGACAGGGCACCGGGGAGCTGTTTTTT
CASSIEGQGTGELFF
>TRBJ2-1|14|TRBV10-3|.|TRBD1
TGTGCCACAACACAGGGGCAGGGAACTAATGAGCAGTTCTTC
CATTQGQGTNEQFF
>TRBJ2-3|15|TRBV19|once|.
TGTGCCAGTAGTCATGGGGGGCTGAGCACCTATACGCAGTATTTT
CASSHGGLSTYTQYF
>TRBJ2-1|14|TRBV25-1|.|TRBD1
TGTGCCAGCAGACGACAGGGTTTGTCCGATGAGCAGTTCTTC
CASRRQGLSDEQFF
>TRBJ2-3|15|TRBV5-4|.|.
TGTGCCAGCAGCTTGTCTTCCGGCAGCGCGGATACGCAGTATTTT
CASSLSSGSADTQYF
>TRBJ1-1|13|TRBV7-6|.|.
TGTGCCAGCAGCATAGGGGCAAACACTGAAGCTTTCTTT
CASSIGANTEAFF
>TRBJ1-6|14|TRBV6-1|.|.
TGTGCCAGCAGCTTAACAGGGAAAAGTTCACCCCTCCACTTT
CASSLTGKSSPLHF
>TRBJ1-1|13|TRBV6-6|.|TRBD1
TGTGCCAGCAACAAACAGGGGAGCACTGAAGCTTTCTTT
CASNKQGSTEAFF
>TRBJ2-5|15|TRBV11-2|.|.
TGTGCCAGCAGCTTTACGAGGGTCGCGCAGGAGACCCAGTACTTC
CASSFTRVAQETQYF
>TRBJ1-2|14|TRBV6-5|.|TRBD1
TGTGCCAGCAGGAGACAGGGGGAGAACTATGGCTACACCTTC
CASRRQGENYGYTF
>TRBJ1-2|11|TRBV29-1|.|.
TGCAGCGTTGACCCAGAATATGGCTACACCTTC
CSVDPEYGYTF
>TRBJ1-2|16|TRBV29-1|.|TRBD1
TGCAGCGTTGAAGATGGGACAGCTGAAGCTAACTATGGCTACACCTTC
CSVEDGTAEANYGYTF
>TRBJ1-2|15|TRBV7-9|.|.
TGTGCCAGCAGCTTAGGACCCCAAACAAACTATGGCTACACCTTC
CASSLGPQTNYGYTF
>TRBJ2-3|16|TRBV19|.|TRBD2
TGTGCCAGTTCTCATCGTCCCGGGACTAGGGCAGATACGCAGTATTTT
CASSHRPGTRADTQYF
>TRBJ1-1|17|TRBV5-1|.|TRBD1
TGCGCCAGCAGCTTGCGTGGGACAGGGGGGACGAACACTGAAGCTTTCTTT
CASSLRGTGGTNTEAFF
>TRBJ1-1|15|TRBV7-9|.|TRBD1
TGTGCCAGCAACATAAACAGGGGGATGAACACTGAAGCTTTCTTT
CASNINRGMNTEAFF
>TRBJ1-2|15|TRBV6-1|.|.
TGTGCCAGCAGCTTAGAGGGCAGTGACTACTATGGCTACACCTTC
CASSLEGSDYYGYTF
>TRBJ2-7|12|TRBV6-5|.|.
TGTGCCAGCAGTACCACAGGTTCCGAGCAGTACTTC
CASSTTGSEQYF
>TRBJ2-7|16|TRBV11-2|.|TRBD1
TGTGCCAGCAGCCCATATTCCGGGACAGGGGAACACGAGCAGTACTTC
CASSPYSGTGEHEQYF
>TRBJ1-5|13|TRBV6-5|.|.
TGTGCCAGCAGTTACTCACCCTATCAGCCCCAGCATTTT
CASSYSPYQPQHF
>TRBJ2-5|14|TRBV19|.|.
TGTGCCAGTAGTAGGTCGGCCAGACAAGAGACCCAGTACTTC
CASSRSARQETQYF
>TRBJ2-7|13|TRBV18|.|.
TGTGCCAGCTCACTAGGGGGGGACTACGAGCAGTACTTC
CASSLGGDYEQYF
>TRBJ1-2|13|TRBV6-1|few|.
TGTGCCAGCAGTGAGGCAGGACTCTATGGCTACACCTTC
CASSEAGLYGYTF
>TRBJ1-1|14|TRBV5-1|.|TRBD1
TGCGCCAGCAGCTTAGACAGGGAGAGAACTGAAGCTTTCTTT
CASSLDRERTEAFF
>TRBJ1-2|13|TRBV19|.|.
TGTGCCAGTACCCCCGAACCCGGGTATGGCTACACCTTC
CASTPEPGYGYTF
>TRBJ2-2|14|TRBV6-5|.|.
TGTGCCAGCAGTTACCCGGGGGGCCACGGGGAGCTGTTTTTT
CASSYPGGHGELFF
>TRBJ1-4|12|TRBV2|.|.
TGTGCCAGCAATAGGGAGGGTGAAAAACTGTTTTTT
CASNREGEKLFF
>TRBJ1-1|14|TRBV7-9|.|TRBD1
TGTGCCAGCAGCTCGACAGGGCTAGGTACTGAAGCTTTCTTT
CASSSTGLGTEAFF
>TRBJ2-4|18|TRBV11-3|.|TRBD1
TGTGCCAGCAGCTTAGACCAAGGGGGCACCATAGCCAAAAACATTCAGTACTTC
CASSLDQGGTIAKNIQYF
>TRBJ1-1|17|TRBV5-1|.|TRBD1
TGCGCCAGCAGCTTGGAGGGGACAGGCAGGTTCGACACTGAAGCTTTCTTT
CASSLEGTGRFDTEAFF
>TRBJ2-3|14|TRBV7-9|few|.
TGTGCCAGCATAGGGGTTCCCAGCACAGATACGCAGTATTTT
CASIGVPSTDTQYF
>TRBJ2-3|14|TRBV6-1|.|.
TGTGCCAGCAGGGGCTCGACGAGTTTAAATACGCAGTATTTT
CASRGSTSLNTQYF
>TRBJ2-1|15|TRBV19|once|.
TGTGCCAGTAGCAGCTTGTCATTCTCTTACAATGAGCAGTTCTTC
CASSSLSFSYNEQFF
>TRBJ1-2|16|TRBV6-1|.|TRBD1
TGTGCCAGCAGTGCGCTACCGGGACAGGGGGCGCAGGGCTACACCTTC
CASSALPGQGAQGYTF
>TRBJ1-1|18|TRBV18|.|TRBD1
TGTGCCAGCTCACCCTTGGGAAATAACAGGGGGCGCCGCACTGAAGCTTTCTTT
CASSPLGNNRGRRTEAFF
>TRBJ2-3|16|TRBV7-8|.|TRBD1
TGTGCCAGCAGCTTACGGACAGGGAGGTCCCCAGATACGCAGTATTTT
CASSLRTGRSPDTQYF